The clone carrying this T cell receptor beta chain was detected only a few times. As every portion of the isolated RNA was reverse transcribed, the sequencing read expressed TCRB transcripts. Clones were sequenced by immunoSEQ multiplex PCR, and TCRdb holds only the in-frame ones, with some missing. The sample holds about 900,000 clones; 15% to 20% are singletons and the top ten take about 0.02%. This entry is derived from a study of beta chain features in type 1 diabetes. CDR3 length: 14 residues. Germline loops: CDR1 LGHNA, CDR2 YSLEER. With 1 base clipped from V and 8 bases from J, the junction kept 4 bases outside the gene matches.

The sample comprised naive CD4+ T cells from blood. The chain is built from TRBV4-3 and TRBJ2-2; 7 bases fit TRBD2. The clonotype comes from a woman under 30 in good health. The CDR3 coding sequence is TGCGCCAGCAGCCAAGTTGGGGGGGATGGGGAGCTGTTTTTT. Residues: CASSQVGGDGELFF.